This T cell receptor (beta chain) came from a study of cytomegalovirus exposure and HLA in healthy donors. Regarding the study as a whole: Researchers counted over 150 TCR beta chains as cytomegalovirus-associated. The tendency of first-cohort TCR clusters to co-occur in the roughly 130 validation repertoires emerged from a later analysis.

The donors were part of the validation cohort of fewer than 150 subjects. That cohort was separate from the first cohort, which comprised 700 or so subjects. Regarding this clone: Its antigen is currently unknown.

Produced via immunoSEQ multiplex PCR; TCRdb's table is partial and in-frame only. The data contain approximately 220,000 clones, about 90% of them seen just once; the ten biggest clones take up approximately 1.1%. This CDR3 is built from 15 residues. Losses at the gene ends were 0 bases for V and 7 bases for J; bases not matched to a gene: 3. Germline values: CDR1 SGDLS, CDR2 YYNGEE. The clonotype comes from a woman in her late teens or twenties in good health and CMV-seronegative. V usage is TRBV9 and J usage is TRBJ2-1; 11 positions match TRBD2. Material for sequencing was PBMCs. This chain's CDR3 is CASSVELAGVNEQFF. The CDR3 DNA is TGTGCCAGCAGCGTAGAACTAGCGGGAGTTAATGAGCAGTTCTTC.